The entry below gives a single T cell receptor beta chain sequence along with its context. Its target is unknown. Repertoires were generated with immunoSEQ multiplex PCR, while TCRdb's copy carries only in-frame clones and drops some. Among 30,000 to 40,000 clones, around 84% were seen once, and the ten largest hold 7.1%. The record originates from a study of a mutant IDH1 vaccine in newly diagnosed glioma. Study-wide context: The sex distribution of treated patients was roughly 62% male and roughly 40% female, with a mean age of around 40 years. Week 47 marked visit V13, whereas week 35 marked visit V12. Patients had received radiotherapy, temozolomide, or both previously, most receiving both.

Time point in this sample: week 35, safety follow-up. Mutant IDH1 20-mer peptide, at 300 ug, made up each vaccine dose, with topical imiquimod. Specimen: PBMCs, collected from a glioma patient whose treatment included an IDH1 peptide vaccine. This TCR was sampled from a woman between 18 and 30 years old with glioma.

The CDR3 is CASSLGIGGTDTQYF. The CDR3 bases are TGTGCCAGCAGCTTAGGGATTGGAGGCACAGATACGCAGTATTTT. This chain joins TRBV5-8 and TRBJ2-3; the D is unclear. Trimming took off 2 bases at V and 1 base at J, with 11 bases between the two ends. Looked up from germline, CDR1 is SGHTS and CDR2 is YDEGEE. CDR3 length: 15 amino acids. The full variable domain, its missing parts supplied by reference TRBV5-8 and TRBJ2-3, is EAGVTQSPTHLIKTRGQQATLRCSPISGHTSVYWYQQALGLGLQFLLWYDEGEERNRGNFPPRFSGRQFPNYSSELNVNALELEDSALYLCASSLGIGGTDTQYFGPGTRLTVL.